This T cell receptor beta chain was found in a study of cytomegalovirus exposure and HLA in healthy donors. The PCR had 60 Vbeta and 13 Jbeta primers. Repertoires were generated with immunoSEQ multiplex PCR, while TCRdb's copy carries only in-frame clones and drops some. Of 150,000 to 200,000 clones listed, around 81% are singletons. Trimming shortened V by 0 bases and J by 0 bases, and 13 bases separated the two germline ends. This CDR3 region has 17 residues. Germline lookup yields CDR1 SGHRS and CDR2 YFSETQ. Source material: PBMCs. V usage is TRBV5-1 and J usage is TRBJ2-1, with D perhaps TRBD1 (6 bases). The sequence came from a man younger than 30 in good health and CMV-seronegative. CDR3 in amino acids: CASSLAVGANSYNEQFF. CDR3 nucleotide sequence: TGCGCCAGCAGCTTGGCGGTGGGGGCCAACTCCTACAATGAGCAGTTCTTC.